These T cell receptor beta chains were read from a single sample in a study of CD8+CD57+ T cells in acquired aplastic anemia. Via MiXCR, TCRdb re-called the reads, giving one row per CDR3 protein. The sample lists hundreds of thousands of distinct CDR3 sequences, about 70% seen once, with under 5% in the top ten. The sample comprised sorted CD4+, CD8+, or CD8+CD57+ T cells (not recorded which) from PBMCs. The receptors come from a human donor in good health, serving as a control. CDR3s include the opening cysteine and the closing phenylalanine or tryptophan. The order of the fields is CDR3 protein, CDR3 DNA, V gene, D gene, J gene, clone size. A D gene is named only where the DNA matches it firmly. The size entry is marked missing in some rows and otherwise reads once, few, many or a size class.

CSAGRRQRDPEKLFF,TGCAGTGCTGGACGAAGACAGAGAGATCCTGAAAAACTGTTTTTT,TRBV20-1,NA,TRBJ1-4,NA
CSALDRGLEQFF,TGCAGCGCGCTGGACAGGGGTTTAGAGCAGTTCTTC,TRBV29-1,TRBD1,TRBJ2-1,few
CASSFGNQETQYF,TGTGCCAGCAGCTTTGGAAACCAAGAGACCCAGTACTTC,TRBV7-6,NA,TRBJ2-5,many
CSALGQGSTYTF,TGCAGTGCTCTAGGACAGGGAAGCACCTACACCTTC,TRBV20-1,TRBD1,TRBJ1-2,NA
CASSEARERETQYF,TGTGCCAGCAGCGAGGCGCGGGAGAGAGAGACCCAGTACTTC,TRBV7-2,TRBD2,TRBJ2-5,NA
CASSLARQRGDTQYF,TGCGCCAGCAGCTTGGCTCGGCAGAGGGGAGATACGCAGTATTTT,TRBV5-1,NA,TRBJ2-3,NA
CSASKRGPMNTEAFF,TGCAGTGCTTCGAAAAGGGGGCCCATGAACACTGAAGCTTTCTTT,TRBV20-1,TRBD1,TRBJ1-1,NA
CASSAFGNTEAFF,TGTGCCAGCAGTGCATTCGGAAACACTGAAGCTTTCTTT,TRBV2,NA,TRBJ1-1,NA
CSARGTERQPQHF,TGCAGTGCTAGAGGGACCGAGCGTCAGCCCCAGCATTTT,TRBV20-1,NA,TRBJ1-5,NA
CASSLLGTSGYAQHF,TGTGCCAGCAGCTTGCTAGGGACTAGCGGCTACGCGCAGCATTTT,TRBV7-9,NA,TRBJ1-5,once
CASSQGGGVGGRIQYF,TGTGCCAGCAGCCAGGGTGGGGGAGTTGGGGGACGAATCCAGTACTTC,TRBV3-1,NA,TRBJ2-5,NA
CASTGVARPTEAFF,TGTGCCAGCACCGGCGTAGCGAGGCCCACTGAAGCTTTCTTT,TRBV6-6,NA,TRBJ1-1,many
CASSFQGKDGYTFQYF,TGTGCCAGCAGCTTCCAAGGGAAAGATGGCTACACCTTCCAGTACTTC,TRBV7-9,NA,TRBJ2-7,NA
CASWGMGRGRTDTQYF,TGTGCCAGCTGGGGTATGGGCAGGGGGAGGACAGATACGCAGTATTTT,TRBV2,NA,TRBJ2-3,NA
CASSYGRETETQYF,TGTGCCAGCAGCTACGGGCGGGAAACAGAGACCCAGTACTTC,TRBV11-2,NA,TRBJ2-5,once
CASSPRGSVNTEAFF,TGTGCCAGCAGCCCCAGAGGGTCCGTGAACACTGAAGCTTTCTTT,TRBV9,NA,TRBJ1-1,NA
CSAFGPTEASRYGYTF,TGCAGTGCGTTTGGGCCTACGGAGGCATCTCGCTATGGCTACACCTTC,TRBV20-1,NA,TRBJ1-2,NA
CASSPPDSVMNTEAFF,TGCGCCAGCAGCCCACCGGACAGTGTCATGAACACTGAAGCTTTCTTT,TRBV11-2,NA,TRBJ1-1,NA
CASSYSPSSETQYF,TGTGCCAGCAGTTACTCTCCTAGTTCGGAGACCCAGTACTTC,TRBV6-5,NA,TRBJ2-5,NA
CAWSLGSYHPQHF,TGTGCCTGGAGCTTGGGTTCCTATCATCCTCAGCATTTT,TRBV7-8,NA,TRBJ1-5,NA
CASSVRGAKDTHF,TGTGCCAGCAGCGTCCGCGGGGCAAAAGATACGCATTTT,TRBV9,NA,TRBJ2-3,NA
CASSLQGGAVGEQYF,TGTGCCAGCAGCTTGCAGGGGGGTGCCGTAGGGGAGCAGTACTTC,TRBV7-3,NA,TRBJ2-7,NA
CSLSGSGGREKLFF,TGCAGCCTTTCCGGGAGCGGGGGCCGAGAAAAACTGTTTTTT,TRBV20-1,NA,TRBJ1-4,NA
CASSLPNRHIQYF,TGCGCCAGCAGCCTCCCTAATCGGCACATTCAGTACTTC,TRBV4-1,NA,TRBJ2-4,NA
CASSESTWQGTNTQYF,TGCGCCAGCAGTGAGTCAACATGGCAAGGGACAAATACTCAGTATTTT,TRBV10-2,NA,TRBJ2-3,NA
CASSQDSLMNTEAFF,TGCGCCAGCAGCCAAGACAGCCTCATGAACACTGAAGCTTTCTTT,TRBV4-3,NA,TRBJ1-1,many
CASSLKLGTDGDQQYF,TGTGCCAGCAGCTTAAAGCTAGGGACGGACGGGGATCAACAGTATTTT,TRBV7-3,NA,TRBJ2-3,NA
CASSLTDNYGYTF,TGTGCCAGCAGCCTTACGGACAACTATGGCTACACCTTC,TRBV7-9,NA,TRBJ1-2,many
CASSAGRGGELFF,TGTGCCAGTAGTGCCGGAAGGGGCGGGGAGCTGTTTTTT,TRBV19,NA,TRBJ2-2,NA
CASSQELEGSQPQHF,TGCGCCAGCAGCCAAGAGCTCGAGGGGAGTCAGCCCCAGCATTTT,TRBV4-3,NA,TRBJ1-5,many
CASSPGTGISYEQYF,TGCGCCAGCAGCCCGGGGACGGGGATTTCCTACGAGCAGTACTTC,TRBV5-1,NA,TRBJ2-7,NA
CASSLSGPGQGDYEQYF,TGTGCCAGCAGCTTGAGTGGCCCGGGACAGGGAGACTACGAGCAATACTTC,TRBV11-2,TRBD1,TRBJ2-7,NA
CASSGTRTGPLHF,TGTGCCAGCAGCGGGACGAGAACCGGGCCCCTCCACTTC,TRBV2,NA,TRBJ1-6,NA
CSARSTGTSSYEQYF,TGCAGTGCTAGATCCACCGGGACTAGCTCCTACGAGCAGTACTTC,TRBV20-1,TRBD2,TRBJ2-7,NA
CATSGLFGELFF,TGTGCCACCAGTGGACTGTTCGGGGAGCTGTTTTTT,TRBV24-1,NA,TRBJ2-2,NA
CASRAGAGTEAFF,TGTGCCAGTAGGGCGGGGGCAGGCACTGAAGCTTTCTTT,TRBV19,NA,TRBJ1-1,many
CASSGGRGQPQHF,TGTGCCAGTAGTGGCGGTCGAGGTCAGCCCCAGCATTTT,TRBV19,NA,TRBJ1-5,many
CSARDRGFGYGYTF,TGCAGTGCTAGAGATCGGGGCTTTGGGTATGGCTACACCTTC,TRBV20-1,NA,TRBJ1-2,few
CAMKDLGTNTEAFF,TGTGCCATGAAGGACTTGGGGACGAACACTGAAGCTTTCTTT,TRBV10-3,NA,TRBJ1-1,NA